The sequence of this TCR beta chain was determined in a study of T-cell memory formation after mild COVID-19. Study-level points and caveats: There was a balanced CD4/CD8 profile in clones contracting day 15 to 85, and later expanders leaned CD4+. Among contracting clones, CD4+ were mainly CM/EM and CD8+ enriched in EMRA.

Per the germline V gene, CDR1 is MDHEN and CDR2 is SYDVKM. The V end was cut by 7 bases, the J end by 3 bases, with 18 bases between. This CDR3 contains 16 residues. 5'RACE with constant-segment primers yielded barcoded, UMI-tagged TCR alpha and TCR beta cDNA libraries. TCRdb re-analysed the 5' RACE reads in MiXCR, keeping a single row per CDR3 protein. Of 280,000 or so distinct CDR3 sequences listed, approximately 8.4% are singletons. This clonotype was seen more than once but under ten times. What it recognizes is unknown. Sample: PBMCs or a T cell subset sorted from them (not recorded which). The V gene is TRBV28, the J gene TRBJ2-2; D ambiguous. This TCR derives from a man aged 18 to 30 who had mild COVID-19 (a few samples of this study predate the infection). Cell type and time point are not known. The chain's CDR3 is CASKAVRLGYTGELFF. CDR3 DNA: TGTGCCAGCAAGGCGGTAAGGCTAGGATACACCGGGGAGCTGTTTTTT.